Listed below are T cell receptor beta chains from one sample, sequenced in a study of CD8+CD57+ T cells in acquired aplastic anemia. TCRdb processed the reads anew with MiXCR; each CDR3 protein has one entry. This sample has 100,000 to 150,000 distinct CDR3 sequences, with more than 35% found just once. Sequencing was performed on sorted CD4+, CD8+, or CD8+CD57+ T cells (not recorded which) from PBMCs. These receptors were taken from a human donor in good health, serving as a control. CDR3s include the opening cysteine and the closing phenylalanine or tryptophan. The order of the fields is D gene, V gene, clone size, J gene, CDR3 DNA, CDR3 protein. A D gene is named only where the DNA matches it firmly. Size values are once, few and many counts, or a class for expanded clones, and some rows have none.

>TRBD1|TRBV7-6|-|TRBJ2-7
TGTGCCAGCAGCCAACCGGGACAGGGGTACGAGCAGTACTTC
CASSQPGQGYEQYF
>-|TRBV28|many|TRBJ2-3
TGTGCCAGCAGTTTATATTCAGGGTCAGATACGCAGTATTTT
CASSLYSGSDTQYF
>-|TRBV2|-|TRBJ2-1
TGTGCCAGCAGGGAAGATGTCGATGAGCAGTTCTTC
CASREDVDEQFF
>-|TRBV6-2/TRBV6-3|-|TRBJ1-1
TGTGCCAGCGGTGATGGCACTGAAGCTTTCTTT
CASGDGTEAFF
>-|TRBV2|few|TRBJ2-7
TGTGCCAGCAGTGAAGTACTCCACGAGCAGTACTTC
CASSEVLHEQYF
>TRBD2|TRBV20-1|many|TRBJ2-6
TGCAGTGCTCGGACTAGCGGGGGGGCCTCTGGGGCCAACGTCCTGACTTTC
CSARTSGGASGANVLTF
>-|TRBV20-1|-|TRBJ2-7
TGCAGTGTAGAAGGGGCGGTAGCAGGGACCTGCGAGCAGTACTTC
CSVEGAVAGTCEQYF
>-|TRBV3-1|many|TRBJ1-6
TGTGCCAGCAGCCCTCCTGGGAGTAATTCACCCCTCCACTTT
CASSPPGSNSPLHF
>-|TRBV9|-|TRBJ2-1
TGTGCCAGCAGCGTAGCCCCGTGGGTCGATGAGCAGTTCTTC
CASSVAPWVDEQFF
>TRBD2|TRBV13|-|TRBJ2-3
TGTGCCAGCAGAAATAGCGGGAACACAGATACGCAGTATTTT
CASRNSGNTDTQYF
>TRBD1|TRBV12-3/TRBV12-4|-|TRBJ1-5
TGTGCCAGCAGTCCTGGACAGGGCCAGTGGAGCAATCAGCCCCAGCATTTT
CASSPGQGQWSNQPQHF
>-|TRBV15|few|TRBJ1-2
TGTGCCACCAGCAGAGATCGGGTAACTAACTATGGCTACACCTTC
CATSRDRVTNYGYTF
>-|TRBV7-2|-|TRBJ2-3
TGTGCCAGCAGCTTAGTAGGGGCCACAGATACGCAGTATTTT
CASSLVGATDTQYF
>TRBD1|TRBV7-6|-|TRBJ2-5
TGTGCCAGCAGCTGGCCCGACAGGGGCGGAGAAGAGACCCAGTACTTC
CASSWPDRGGEETQYF
>TRBD2|TRBV4-2|many|TRBJ2-3
TGTGCCAGCAGCCGCTCCGGGGCTAGCGGGGCCACAGATACGCAGTATTTT
CASSRSGASGATDTQYF
>TRBD2|TRBV11-2|-|TRBJ2-1
TGTGCCAGCAGCTTAGTCCTAGCGGGGGATAATGAGCAGTTCTTC
CASSLVLAGDNEQFF
>-|TRBV12-3/TRBV12-4|-|TRBJ1-2
TGTGCCAGCAGTTTGATCGAGCAATTCGGCTACACCTTC
CASSLIEQFGYTF
>TRBD2|TRBV11-2|many|TRBJ2-1
TGTGCCAGCAGCCCAAGATCCGGGAGGGGCCGTTACAATGAGCAGTTCTTC
CASSPRSGRGRYNEQFF
>TRBD1|TRBV20-1|many|TRBJ1-5
TGCAGTGCTCTGAGGGACAGGGCGGATCAGCCCCAGCATTTT
CSALRDRADQPQHF
>-|TRBV6-1|few|TRBJ1-1
TGTGCCAGCAGACCTACCGGGACTAGCGGGAGGGGGGCTTTCTTT
CASRPTGTSGRGAFF
>TRBD2|TRBV20-1|-|TRBJ2-3
TGCAGTGCTAGAGCTCCCCCTAGCGGGGCCGAATTCACAGATACGCAGTATTTT
CSARAPPSGAEFTDTQYF
>-|TRBV19|many|TRBJ2-3
TGTGCCAGTAGTATAGATCGGCGGAGGAGGGCGCAGTATTTT
CASSIDRRRRAQYF
>-|TRBV2|many|TRBJ2-5
TGTGCCAGCACCGGCGGGACAGCCGAGACCCAGTACTTC
CASTGGTAETQYF
>-|TRBV3-1|many|TRBJ1-5
TGTGCCAGCAGCCATCGCGCCAGAGATCAGCCCCAGCATTTT
CASSHRARDQPQHF
>-|TRBV3-1|few|TRBJ1-1
TGTGCCAGCAGCCACGGCTGGAGGGACTCAGGGAACACTGAAGCTTTCTTT
CASSHGWRDSGNTEAFF
>-|TRBV24-1|-|TRBJ2-7
TGTGCCATATCAGACACCTACACCGGGGAGCTGTACTTC
CAISDTYTGELYF
>-|TRBV6-6|once|TRBJ1-2
TGTGCCAGCACGCAAATTGGTGGCTACACCTTC
CASTQIGGYTF
>-|TRBV6-4|-|TRBJ2-7
TGTGCCAGCAGTGACCCGCCCTGGGACACCATCTCCTACGAGCAGTACTTC
CASSDPPWDTISYEQYF
>TRBD1|TRBV15|-|TRBJ1-1
TGCGCCACCAGCATGAGACAGGGGACGAACACTGAAGCTTTCTTT
CATSMRQGTNTEAFF
>TRBD1|TRBV10-3|many|TRBJ1-1
TGTGCCATCAGCTCCGGGACAGGGGAGGGGGAAGCTTTCTTT
CAISSGTGEGEAFF
>TRBD1|TRBV15|-|TRBJ1-1
TGTGCCACCAGCCCCCTCGGACAGGGGGCGATTTACACTGAAGCTTTCTTT
CATSPLGQGAIYTEAFF
>TRBD1|TRBV7-9|many|TRBJ2-6
TGTGCCAGCACTTTAAAATACGGACAGGGGAGCGGGGCCAACGTCCTGACTTTC
CASTLKYGQGSGANVLTF
>TRBD1|TRBV20-1|-|TRBJ2-3
TGCAGTTCTAGTCCCAGGGGGCGTACAGATACGCAGTATTTC
CSSSPRGRTDTQYF
>TRBD1|TRBV25-1|-|TRBJ2-7
TGTGCCAGCAGTGCCCTACAGGGGGCGGGAGAGCAGTACTTC
CASSALQGAGEQYF
>TRBD2|TRBV12-3/TRBV12-4|-|TRBJ2-1
TGTGCCAGCACCGCCATGGCAGGGCTAGGCGGGGGGGCCTTTGAGCAGTTCTTC
CASTAMAGLGGGAFEQFF
>-|TRBV10-2|many|TRBJ1-5
TGCGCCAGCAGTGAATCGGGGCGGAATCAGCCCCAGCATTTT
CASSESGRNQPQHF
>-|TRBV27|-|TRBJ2-3
TGTGCCAGCAGTTTATCGACCGGGACGCCCCCCACAGATACGCAGTATTTT
CASSLSTGTPPTDTQYF
>-|TRBV25-1|-|TRBJ1-2
TGTGCCAGCAGACAGGTCAGCAGAGGCTACACCTTC
CASRQVSRGYTF